This passage covers 30 T cell receptor beta chains from one sample sequenced in a study of a mutant IDH1 vaccine in newly diagnosed glioma. Time point here: week 47, end of study. Alongside topical imiquimod, each dose of vaccine comprised 300 ug of mutant IDH1 20-mer peptide. The table came from immunoSEQ multiplex PCR; TCRdb's copy has only in-frame clones and leaves some out. The sample contains about 56,000 clones, about four fifths of which appear only once. Their antigen targets remain unknown. The input for sequencing was PBMCs, taken from a glioma patient whose treatment included an IDH1 peptide vaccine. The receptors were sampled from a woman aged 45 to 65 with glioma.

The chain has TRBV11-3 and TRBJ2-7; a weak D match, TRBD1 (6 bases). Per germline, CDR1 SGHNT and CDR2 YENEEA. Trimming removed 6 bases at V and 7 bases at J, with 16 bases between. The CDR3 runs 13 residues. The CDR3 nucleotides read TGTGCCAGCAGGCACAGGGCGGACGTGGAGCAGTACTTC. Translating gives CASRHRADVEQYF.

This chain connects TRBV18 to TRBJ1-4; D is unclear. Germline V gene lookup returns CDR1 KGHSH and CDR2 LQKENI. This CDR3 spans 15 amino acids. The ends were cut back, 1 base at V and 5 bases at J, with 11 bases in the middle. CDR3 DNA sequence: TGTGCCAGCTCACCACGGAGGACTGAGAATGAAAAACTGTTTTTT. Translating gives CASSPRRTENEKLFF.

The rearrangement joins TRBV6-6 to TRBJ2-2; D call uncertain. Between the trimmed V and J ends, which lost 1 base and 5 bases, there was a span of 8 bases. Germline loops: CDR1 MNHNY, CDR2 SVGAGI (reference sequence). There are 14 residues in the CDR3. Here the CDR3 DNA reads TGTGCCAGCAGTTACTACCCAAGAACCGGGGAGCTGTTTTTT. Translated: CASSYYPRTGELFF.

The rearrangement uses TRBV19 and TRBJ1-1; D unclear. The V end lost 0 bases, the J end lost 8 bases, and 4 bases lay between the germline ends. The CDR3 consists of 11 residues. Germline V gene sequence: CDR1 LNHDA, CDR2 SQIVND (reference sequence). The CDR3 region is CASSIDLEAFF. CDR3 sequence (DNA): TGTGCCAGTAGTATAGATTTGGAAGCTTTCTTT.

The chain joins TRBV29-1 to TRBJ2-7; 11 bases fit TRBD1. The CDR3 totals 15 residues. Trimming cost V 1 base and J 1 base; bases outside gene matches: 3. Germline V gene sequence: CDR1 SQVTM, CDR2 ANQGSEA. In DNA form, the CDR3 reads TGCAGCGTTGAAGGGGGGACAGGGGGTTCCTACGAGCAGTACTTC. The encoded protein is CSVEGGTGGSYEQYF.

The chain recombines TRBV21-1 with TRBJ2-7; the listed D gene, TRBD2, was not tested against the DNA. TRBV21-1 is noted as a pseudogene. This CDR3 spans 16 amino acids. The CDR3 bases are TGTGCCAGCAGGATTCGATGGAGCGAGGTCGCCTACGAGCAGTACTTC. This encodes CASRIRWSEVAYEQYF.

The gene calls are TRBV11-3 and TRBJ1-1; D unresolved. This CDR3 region has 12 residues. Germline CDR1 is SGHNT and CDR2 is YENEEA. The germline V and J ends were trimmed by 0 bases and 10 bases, with 9 bases remaining between them. The CDR3 sequence: CASSLEVSGAFF. The CDR3 DNA sequence: TGTGCCAGCAGCTTAGAGGTCAGTGGAGCTTTCTTT.

The rearrangement joins TRBV28 to TRBJ2-7, with 8 positions matching TRBD2. This CDR3 spans 15 amino acids. V shed 5 bases, J shed 3 bases, and the junction held 9 bases outside the gene matches. The germline V gene has CDR1 MDHEN and CDR2 SYDVKM. This chain's CDR3 is CASSAQGRGVYEQYF. The CDR3 nucleotides read TGTGCCAGCAGTGCCCAGGGGCGGGGGGTCTACGAGCAGTACTTC.

The V and J genes are TRBV9 and TRBJ2-5, with a tentative D call TRBD2 (6 bases). V was cut by 2 bases and J by 2 bases, with 10 bases left in between. Germline V gene sequence: CDR1 SGDLS, CDR2 YYNGEE. This CDR3 contains 14 residues. Written as DNA, the CDR3 is TGTGCCAGCAGCGTCGGGACTCTTCAAGAGACCCAGTACTTC. Protein product: CASSVGTLQETQYF.

This sequence joins TRBV15 and TRBJ1-4; 8 nucleotides match TRBD1. Trimming removed 1 base from V and 7 bases from J; junction bases left unmatched: 2. In germline, CDR1 is LNHNV, CDR2 YYDKDF (reference sequence). This CDR3 spans 14 amino acids. Written as DNA, the CDR3 is TGTGCCACCAGCAGAGGACAGGGGCCTGAAAAACTGTTTTTT. Translated: CATSRGQGPEKLFF.

The rearrangement uses TRBV9 and TRBJ2-3; D gene uncertain. The germline CDR1 and CDR2 sequences are SGDLS and YYNGEE. V shed 0 bases and J shed 0 bases, with 8 bases lying between them. CDR3 length: 15 residues. CDR3 DNA: TGTGCCAGCAGCGTAGAACTGATAAGCACAGATACGCAGTATTTT. Its translation is CASSVELISTDTQYF.

V usage is TRBV5-1 and J usage is TRBJ1-1; 12 positions match TRBD1. Unmatched junction bases numbered 3, after V lost 5 bases and J lost 4 bases. This CDR3 spans 14 amino acids. Germline CDR1 and CDR2: SGHRS and YFSETQ. CDR3 bases: TGCGCCAGCAGGGGACAGGGGGCGAGCACTGAAGCTTTCTTT. The encoded protein is CASRGQGASTEAFF.

This clone was seen a single time. V is TRBV5-1 and J is TRBJ1-6; 10 bases align to TRBD1. The V gene end was trimmed by 4 bases and the J gene end by 9 bases; junction bases not matched to a gene: 7. CDR3 length: 15 amino acids. The germline V gene has CDR1 SGHRS and CDR2 YFSETQ. CDR3 nucleotide sequence: TGCGCCAGCAGCCCCGGGACAGGGGAAGGTTCACCCCTCCACTTT. This gives the protein CASSPGTGEGSPLHF.

This clone was observed a few times. The J gene is TRBJ2-1, the V gene TRBV7-9; the D gene is possibly TRBD1 (5 bases). CDR1 and CDR2 (germline): SEHNR, FQNEAQ (reference sequence). Trimming stripped 2 bases from V and 6 bases from J, with 14 bases between. There are 15 residues in the CDR3. The CDR3 spells CASSLLSQGINEQFF. The CDR3 region has the DNA TGTGCCAGCAGCTTACTCTCCCAGGGAATCAATGAGCAGTTCTTC.

This chain links TRBV7-8 with TRBJ2-5; D is undetermined. The V and J ends lost 1 base and 3 bases respectively, with 9 bases between them. Germline V gene lookup returns CDR1 SGHVS and CDR2 FQNEAQ. This CDR3 comprises 14 residues. The CDR3 bases are TGTGCCAGCAGCTTAGGGCCCACTAAAGAGACCCAGTACTTC. It encodes CASSLGPTKETQYF.

The chain couples TRBV7-7 to TRBJ2-5; 7 bases fit TRBD1. J lost 7 bases, V lost 4 bases, and 9 bases had no gene match. Germline CDR1 SSHAT, CDR2 FNYEAQ (reference sequence). The CDR3 is 14 residues long. CDR3 residues: CASSSQVGGGTQYF. The CDR3 region has the DNA TGTGCCAGCAGCTCTCAAGTAGGGGGCGGGACCCAGTACTTC.

This clone was seen just once. The chain joins TRBV7-9 to TRBJ2-5; 12 bases match TRBD1. From germline, CDR1 is SEHNR and CDR2 FQNEAQ (reference sequence). Unmatched junction bases numbered 9, after V lost 5 bases and J lost 5 bases. The CDR3 is 16 residues long. The CDR3 DNA reads TGTGCCAGCAGCCCGCGCGGGACAGGGGGCTTGGAGACCCAGTACTTC. Protein product: CASSPRGTGGLETQYF.

The rearrangement uses TRBV30 and TRBJ1-6; TRBD1 might be the D (5 bases). This CDR3 has 13 residues. Germline V gives CDR1 GTSNPN, CDR2 SVGIG (reference sequence). The germline V and J ends were trimmed by 0 bases and 7 bases, with 7 bases remaining between them. The CDR3 DNA is TGTGCCTGGAGTGTACAGGAGAATTCACCCCTCCACTTT. This gives the protein CAWSVQENSPLHF. Together with reference TRBV30 and TRBJ1-6, the CDR3 gives the full variable domain: SQTIHQWPATLVQPVGSPLSLECTVEGTSNPNLYWYRQAAGRGLQLLFYSVGIGQISSEVPQNLSASRPQDRQFILSSKKLLLSDSGFYLCAWSVQENSPLHFGNGTRLTVT.

This rearrangement joins TRBV6-1 to TRBJ1-5; no firm D call. V lost 3 bases to trimming and J lost 7 bases, with 10 bases between them. CDR3 size: 13 residues. Germline V gene lookup returns CDR1 MNHNS and CDR2 SASEGT. The CDR3 coding sequence is TGTGCCAGCAGTGAGGGAATTTGGCAGCCCCAGCATTTT. Translated: CASSEGIWQPQHF.

The chain has TRBV11-3 and TRBJ2-6; possibly TRBD1 or TRBD2 for D (5 bases each). This CDR3 is built from 18 residues. Germline CDR1 is SGHNT and CDR2 is YENEEA. V was clipped by 0 bases and J by 0 bases, with 12 bases between them. The CDR3 region is CASSLESGHVSGANVLTF. DNA for the CDR3: TGTGCCAGCAGCTTAGAGAGCGGACACGTCTCTGGGGCCAACGTCCTGACTTTC.

This rearrangement joins TRBV4-1 to TRBJ2-2; D tentatively fits TRBD1 or TRBD2 (5 bases each). V lost 5 bases to trimming and J lost 3 bases, with 13 bases between them. Per germline, CDR1 MGHRA and CDR2 YSYEKL. The CDR3 has 15 residues. As DNA, the CDR3 is TGCGCCAGCAGCTTGGGACCAGCGGACACCGGGGAGCTGTTTTTT. Translation: CASSLGPADTGELFF.

The V gene is TRBV29-1, the J gene TRBJ1-5, with D tentatively TRBD1 (5 bases). Trimming shortened V by 4 bases and J by 4 bases, and 8 bases separated the two germline ends. This CDR3 region has 12 residues. Germline CDR1 reads SQVTM; CDR2 reads ANQGSEA. The CDR3 DNA reads as TGCAGCGTTGTGACAGCTAATCAGCCCCAGCATTTT. Residues: CSVVTANQPQHF.

The chain uses TRBV5-4 and TRBJ2-5, with 8 bases identical to TRBD2. CDR3 length: 16 residues. With 2 bases clipped from V and 2 bases from J, the junction kept 8 bases outside the gene matches. The germline V gene has CDR1 SGHNT and CDR2 YYREEE (reference sequence). The CDR3 nucleotides read TGTGCCAGCAGCTTACCGACTAGCGTGGGACAAGAGACCCAGTACTTC. It yields the protein CASSLPTSVGQETQYF.

V is TRBV7-8 and J is TRBJ1-1, with a possible D match to TRBD1 (6 bases). The CDR3 is made up of 13 amino acids. Germline V gene lookup returns CDR1 SGHVS and CDR2 FQNEAQ. The ends were cut back, 2 bases at V and 4 bases at J, with 8 bases in the middle. CDR3 coding DNA: TGTGCCAGCAGCTTATCGACAGGCACTGAAGCTTTCTTT. Amino acids: CASSLSTGTEAFF.

The V call is TRBV19, the J call TRBJ1-6, with D possibly matching TRBD1 (6 bases). This CDR3 is built from 16 residues. Germline CDR1 and CDR2: LNHDA and SQIVND (reference sequence). Between the trimmed V and J ends, which lost 5 bases and 10 bases, there was a span of 21 bases. CDR3 DNA sequence: TGTGCCAGTAGTTCCTCCACTCTGCCGAGGGGGTCACCCCTCCACTTT. Translation: CASSSSTLPRGSPLHF.

The V gene is TRBV5-6, the J gene TRBJ2-7; D gene unclear. V gave up 3 bases and J gave up 4 bases, with 8 bases separating them. The V gene's germline CDR1 is SGHDT and CDR2 YYEEEE. The CDR3 is made up of 12 amino acids. The chain's CDR3 is CASSWMTYEQYF. DNA for the CDR3: TGTGCCAGCAGCTGGATGACTTACGAGCAGTACTTC. Looking up the rest from reference TRBV5-6 and TRBJ2-7 gives the full variable domain: DAGVTQSPTHLIKTRGQQVTLRCSPKSGHDTVSWYQQALGQGPQFIFQYYEEEERQRGNFPDRFSGHQFPNYSSELNVNALLLGDSALYLCASSWMTYEQYFGPGTRLTVT.

The chain carries TRBV5-1 and TRBJ1-4, with TRBD1 identical over 7 bases. Germline V CDR1 and CDR2: SGHRS, YFSETQ. The trim removed 2 bases at V and 8 bases at J, leaving 6 bases unmatched. The CDR3 covers 14 residues. As DNA, the CDR3 is TGCGCCAGCAGCTTTACAGGGGTAGGGGAAAAACTGTTTTTT. It yields the protein CASSFTGVGEKLFF.

The J gene is TRBJ1-3, the V gene TRBV9; tentative D call: TRBD1 (6 bases). V was clipped by 2 bases and J by 4 bases, with 16 bases between them. The CDR3 is made up of 16 amino acids. The germline CDR1 and CDR2 sequences are SGDLS and YYNGEE. This CDR3 reads CASSVSGTSTGNTIYF. The CDR3 DNA is TGTGCCAGCAGCGTTTCCGGGACATCTACAGGAAACACCATATATTTT.

The rearrangement uses TRBV5-1 and TRBJ1-6; weak D call: TRBD1 (6 bases). Per germline, CDR1 SGHRS and CDR2 YFSETQ. The CDR3 totals 15 residues. V gave up 0 bases and J gave up 6 bases, with 10 bases separating them. CDR3 bases: TGCGCCAGCAGCTTGGCGTTGGACAGTAATTCACCCCTCCACTTT. It translates to CASSLALDSNSPLHF.

The chain has TRBV5-4 and TRBJ1-1; TRBD1 aligns across 8 bases. J lost 6 bases, V lost 0 bases, and 4 bases had no gene match. The CDR3 totals 14 residues. Germline-derived CDR1 and CDR2 are SGHNT and YYREEE (reference sequence). This CDR3 is CASSLEDRVAEAFF. CDR3 bases: TGTGCCAGCAGCTTGGAGGACAGGGTCGCTGAAGCTTTCTTT.